This TCR beta chain was profiled in a study of control samples from healthy donors and cancer patients. Assay used: immunoSEQ multiplex PCR; TCRdb lists only in-frame clones, some missing. The table lists about 67,000 clones, around 87% of them singletons. The germline CDR1 and CDR2 sequences are LNHDA and SQIVND (reference sequence). Trimming cost V 1 base and J 3 bases, with 4 bases left between them. This CDR3 is built from 13 residues. This clone was found once. Material for sequencing was PBMCs. The genes are TRBV19 and TRBJ1-5; D not certain. The TCR comes from a woman aged 45-65 years with head and neck cancer. The CDR3 region has the DNA TGTGCCAGTAGTATAGGCCCCAATCAGCCCCAGCATTTT. It is translated as CASSIGPNQPQHF.